This is a list of T cell receptor beta chains from one sample in a study of post-analysis software for immune sequencing data. TCRdb fed the PCR reads into MiXCR, producing one record per CDR3 protein. The table has about 540,000 distinct CDR3 sequences, about a third seen once. The sample comprised blood. The source of these receptors is a girl aged 2-17 years with multiple sclerosis. CDR3s leave out the opening cysteine and the closing phenylalanine or tryptophan.

TRBV7-8,TRBJ2-5,ASSFRQTAETQY
TRBV11-2,TRBJ1-1,ASSLRGLNTEAF
TRBV12-3/TRBV12-4,TRBJ2-3,ASTPSGVRTDTQY
TRBV6-6,TRBJ1-4,ASTASGARGEKLF
TRBV6-5,TRBJ2-3,ASSDFRGGTDTRY
TRBV7-2,TRBJ2-7,ASSLYSGDTYEQY
TRBV10-3,TRBJ2-1,AISGGTLNEQF
TRBV12-3/TRBV12-4,TRBJ2-5,ASSSSGGSETQY
TRBV11-2,TRBJ2-4,ASSPHRLLAKNIQY
TRBV29-1,TRBJ2-3,SVGRVFTDTQY
TRBV20-1,TRBJ2-7,SARVGQGVNYEQY
TRBV5-1,TRBJ1-3,ASSSGTAGNTIY